Presented here are 20 T cell receptor beta chains from one specimen sequenced in a study of PD-1 blockade in classical Hodgkin lymphoma. Only in-frame clones appear in the TCRdb table, and some are missing; sequencing was by immunoSEQ multiplex PCR. Of roughly 60,000 clones listed, around 90% are singletons. Every patient had relapsed following autologous stem cell transplantation, and cohorts differed in brentuximab vedotin exposure. The specimen was peripheral blood mononuclear cells (PBMCs), collected before the second cycle of nivolumab. The origin of the receptors is a human donor with classical Hodgkin lymphoma.

The chain has TRBV5-6 and TRBJ1-1; the D gene is possibly TRBD1 (5 bases). The CDR3 covers 14 residues. Germline V gene sequence: CDR1 SGHDT, CDR2 YYEEEE. Trimming removed 2 bases from V and 5 bases from J, with 13 bases in between. CDR3 region: CASSLGAGLTEAFF. CDR3 in DNA: TGTGCCAGCAGCTTAGGGGCAGGGTTGACTGAAGCTTTCTTT. Complete variable domain (other parts from reference TRBV5-6 and TRBJ1-1): DAGVTQSPTHLIKTRGQQVTLRCSPKSGHDTVSWYQQALGQGPQFIFQYYEEEERQRGNFPDRFSGHQFPNYSSELNVNALLLGDSALYLCASSLGAGLTEAFFGQGTRLTVV.

The genes are TRBV5-4 and TRBJ2-5, with D possibly called TRBD1 or TRBD2 (6 bases each). This CDR3 has 14 amino acids. The V and J ends lost 1 base and 4 bases respectively, with 11 bases between them. Per the germline V gene, CDR1 is SGHNT and CDR2 is YYREEE (reference sequence). CDR3 bases: TGTGCCAGCAGCTTGTACAAGGGGGGAGAGACCCAGTACTTC. It encodes CASSLYKGGETQYF.

DNA of the CDR3: TGTGCCAGCAGTACTAATCAGCCCCAGCATTTT. It codes for CASSTNQPQHF. The gene calls are TRBV28 and TRBJ1-5; D unclear. CDR1 is MDHEN and CDR2 is SYDVKM in the germline V gene. Trimming pared 5 bases from V and 4 bases from J, leaving 3 bases between. The CDR3 extends over 11 amino acids.

This rearrangement joins TRBV11-2 to TRBJ2-7, with D possibly being TRBD1 (5 bases). The CDR3 spans 15 residues. Germline assignment: CDR1 SGHAT and CDR2 FQNNGV. The V end was cut by 0 bases, the J end by 0 bases, with 9 bases between. The DNA for the CDR3 is TGTGCCAGCAGCTTAGAAAGGGGAAGCTCCTACGAGCAGTACTTC. Its translation is CASSLERGSSYEQYF.

The rearrangement joins TRBV25-1 to TRBJ2-7; a weak D match, TRBD1 (6 bases). V was shortened by 4 bases and J by 3 bases, with 10 bases between the two germline ends. CDR1 and CDR2 (germline): MGHDK, SYGVNS. The CDR3 length is 13 residues. The CDR3 DNA follows: TGTGCCAGCAGTGGAAGGACAGTCTACGAGCAGTACTTC. As protein: CASSGRTVYEQYF.

As DNA, the CDR3 is TGCGCCAGCAGCTTGGCGCTGGGGGTCCGCACTGAAGCTTTCTTT. Its protein product is CASSLALGVRTEAFF. The V call is TRBV5-1, the J call TRBJ1-1; the D gene is possibly TRBD1 (5 bases). The CDR3 is 15 residues long. Germline values: CDR1 SGHRS, CDR2 YFSETQ. V was clipped by 0 bases and J by 4 bases, with 13 bases between them.

The rearrangement links TRBV29-1 to TRBJ2-7, with a tentative D call TRBD1 (5 bases). Trimming removed 7 bases at V and 0 bases at J, with 19 bases between. This CDR3 is 15 amino acids long. Germline V gene sequence: CDR1 SQVTM, CDR2 ANQGSEA. The DNA for the CDR3 is TGCAGCGAACAATTTTACACAGGTATCTCCTACGAGCAGTACTTC. It encodes CSEQFYTGISYEQYF.

V is TRBV27 and J is TRBJ2-3; D is perhaps TRBD2 (6 bases). The CDR3 is 17 amino acids. The V end was cut by 7 bases, the J end by 0 bases, with 20 bases between. From germline, CDR1 is MNHEY and CDR2 SMNVEV (reference sequence). The CDR3 loop reads CASTPDPLAPSTDTQYF. Written as DNA, the CDR3 is TGTGCCAGCACGCCCGACCCTCTAGCGCCCAGCACAGATACGCAGTATTTT.

This chain connects TRBV11-2 to TRBJ2-7; D remains unclear. Trimming shortened V by 8 bases and J by 2 bases, and 19 bases separated the two germline ends. The germline V gene has CDR1 SGHAT and CDR2 FQNNGV. This CDR3 has 15 residues. CDR3 DNA: TGTGCCAGCCGCTCCATTTTGGGTAGGACCTACGAGCAGTACTTC. It is translated as CASRSILGRTYEQYF. Supplemented by reference TRBV11-2 and TRBJ2-7, the full variable domain reads EAGVAQSPRYKIIEKRQSVAFWCNPISGHATLYWYQQILGQGPKLLIQFQNNGVVDDSQLPKDRFSAERLKGVDSTLKIQPAKLEDSAVYLCASRSILGRTYEQYFGPGTRLTVT.

The rearrangement uses TRBV11-2 and TRBJ2-1; D gene ambiguous. V lost 5 bases and J lost 4, with 12 bases in between. This CDR3 is built from 14 residues. The germline V gene encodes CDR1 SGHAT and CDR2 FQNNGV. The CDR3 DNA follows: TGTGCCAGCAGCGCAATCGCCGTTTACAATGAGCAGTTCTTC. Protein sequence: CASSAIAVYNEQFF.

The chain employs TRBV5-4 and TRBJ1-1; 10 bases align to TRBD1. J gave up 6 bases and V 2 bases, and 4 bases lay outside the gene matches. Germline V gene sequence: CDR1 SGHNT, CDR2 YYREEE (reference sequence). The CDR3 length is 14 residues. CDR3 sequence (DNA): TGTGCCAGCAGCTTCGATGGACAGGGGGCTGAAGCTTTCTTT. Translation gives CASSFDGQGAEAFF.

The V call is TRBV6-5, the J call TRBJ1-1, with a tentative D call TRBD1 (5 bases). Germline assignment: CDR1 MNHEY and CDR2 SVGAGI. Trimming pared 7 bases from V and 4 bases from J, leaving 16 bases between. The CDR3 extends over 14 amino acids. The CDR3 reads CASNRDPASTEAFF. CDR3 sequence (DNA): TGTGCCAGCAACCGGGACCCCGCCAGCACTGAAGCTTTCTTT.

This clone came up a few times. The genes are TRBV5-6 and TRBJ2-5; D possibly corresponds to TRBD1 (6 bases). The CDR3 covers 16 residues. Germline CDR1 is SGHDT and CDR2 is YYEEEE. V gave up 0 bases and J gave up 5 bases, with 17 bases separating them. The CDR3 nucleotides are TGTGCCAGCAGCTTGGAAGGACAGATAATCGGGGAGACCCAGTACTTC. Translation gives CASSLEGQIIGETQYF.

The gene calls are TRBV5-1 and TRBJ2-7; possible D gene TRBD1, 6 bases. V lost 3 bases to trimming and J lost 6 bases, with 19 bases between them. This CDR3 region has 15 residues. CDR1 SGHRS and CDR2 YFSETQ come from the germline V gene. The CDR3 DNA is TGCGCCAGCAGCTCCCCGGGCAGGGGCCCTCGCGAGCAGTACTTC. It is translated as CASSSPGRGPREQYF.

This clone occurred once. The V gene is TRBV11-2, the J gene TRBJ2-1, with TRBD1 identical over 8 bases. Germline V gives CDR1 SGHAT, CDR2 FQNNGV. V dropped 5 bases and J dropped 6; count of bases not matched to a gene: 9. The CDR3 totals 15 residues. The CDR3 coding sequence is TGTGCCAGCAGCGACAGGGGAGGCTTGGGCAATGAGCAGTTCTTC. Protein sequence: CASSDRGGLGNEQFF.

The chain combines TRBV27 with TRBJ2-5; 11 positions match TRBD2. Per the germline V gene, CDR1 is MNHEY and CDR2 is SMNVEV (reference sequence). This CDR3 has 15 residues. V gave up 9 bases and J gave up 0 bases; unmatched junction bases: 6. The DNA of the CDR3 is TGTGCCAGGGAGACTAGCGGGGCTAACCAAGAGACCCAGTACTTC. Translated, it gives CARETSGANQETQYF.

For this clone: A read error may be the cause here, since a much bigger clone is one base away. Other DNA sequences in the same sample also yield this CDR3. This chain joins TRBV5-1 and TRBJ1-2; TRBD1 is a possible D gene (6 bases). Germline V gene lookup returns CDR1 SGHRS and CDR2 YFSETQ. The CDR3 runs 15 residues. The DNA of the CDR3 is TGCGCCAGCAGCATCACAGGGTTTGGTAACTATGGTTACACCTTC. Protein product: CASSITGFGNYGYTF.

The chain carries TRBV5-1 and TRBJ1-2; D is perhaps TRBD1 (5 bases). The CDR3 is 14 amino acids. CDR1 is SGHRS, CDR2 YFSETQ, per germline. Trimming took 0 bases from V and 4 from J, leaving 10 bases between them. CDR3 sequence reads: CASSLAETAYGYTF. CDR3 in DNA: TGCGCCAGCAGCTTGGCTGAGACAGCCTATGGCTACACCTTC.

The chain employs TRBV7-9 and TRBJ1-1, with D unclear. V was pared by 4 bases and J by 7 bases, with 4 bases between. The CDR3 covers 10 residues. From germline, CDR1 is SEHNR and CDR2 FQNEAQ (reference sequence). This chain's CDR3 is CASSSDEAFF. DNA of the CDR3: TGTGCCAGCAGCTCGGATGAAGCTTTCTTT. Full variable domain (outside the CDR3, taken from reference TRBV7-9 and TRBJ1-1): DTGVSQNPRHKITKRGQNVTFRCDPISEHNRLYWYRQTLGQGPEFLTYFQNEAQLEKSRLLSDRFSAERPKGSFSTLEIQRTEQGDSAMYLCASSSDEAFFGQGTRLTVV.

This sequence joins TRBV5-5 and TRBJ1-1, with D uncertain. Between the trimmed V and J ends, which lost 0 bases and 0 bases, there was a span of 9 bases. This CDR3 has 15 residues. Germline V gene lookup returns CDR1 SGHKS and CDR2 YYEKEE (reference sequence). The CDR3 DNA follows: TGTGCCAGCAGCTTGGTTGGCGTCATGAACACTGAAGCTTTCTTT. This gives the protein CASSLVGVMNTEAFF.